Below, 32 T cell receptor beta chains from the same sample are listed, as sequenced in a study of CD8 T cells in Susac syndrome. RNA, at about 0.5 to 1 ug, was reverse transcribed with random hexamers. TCRdb processed the immunoSEQ multiplex PCR reads anew with MiXCR; each CDR3 protein has one entry. The repertoire holds under 200,000 distinct CDR3 sequences, roughly 94% seen once, with 0.095% to 0.13% in the top ten. Specimen: CD4+ T cells from PBMCs. The receptors here all came from a human donor with Susac syndrome.

J is TRBJ2-3 and V is TRBV7-2; perhaps TRBD1 as D (6 bases). Trimming shortened V by 5 bases and J by 10 bases, and 10 bases separated the two germline ends. CDR1 SGHTA and CDR2 FQGNSA come from the germline V gene. This CDR3 has 11 residues. CDR3 sequence reads: CASSPGHSQYF. CDR3 DNA sequence: TGTGCCAGCAGCCCGGGACACTCGCAGTATTTT.

The sample holds one count of this clonotype. J is TRBJ1-4 and V is TRBV4-2; TRBD1 might be the D (5 bases). This CDR3 is built from 15 residues. Trimming cost V 1 base and J 6 bases, with 12 bases left between them. CDR1 is LGHNA, CDR2 YNFKEQ, per germline. Here the CDR3 reads CASSQAAGWDEKLFF. The DNA for the CDR3 is TGTGCCAGCAGCCAAGCGGCAGGGTGGGATGAAAAACTGTTTTTT.

J is TRBJ2-7 and V is TRBV4-3, with D perhaps TRBD1 (5 bases). V lost 2 bases to trimming and J lost 1 base, with 15 bases between them. The CDR3 is 16 amino acids. Germline V gene data show CDR1 as LGHNA and CDR2 as YSLEER. Here the CDR3 reads CASSQRASDTSYEQYF. The DNA of the CDR3 is TGCGCCAGCAGCCAACGAGCATCGGACACGTCCTACGAGCAGTACTTC.

J is TRBJ1-2 and V is TRBV18; D remains unclear. This CDR3 region has 15 residues. Trimming took 2 bases from V and 2 from J, leaving 12 bases between them. Germline V lookup: CDR1 KGHSH, CDR2 LQKENI. The CDR3 bases are TGTGCCAGCTCACCAACGCCGGACGGGAACTATGGCTACACCTTC. Translated, it gives CASSPTPDGNYGYTF.

The V gene is TRBV29-1, the J gene TRBJ2-2; maybe TRBD2 (6 bases). Trimming shortened V by 1 base and J by 9 bases, and 15 bases separated the two germline ends. This CDR3 region has 14 residues. CDR1 is SQVTM, CDR2 ANQGSEA, per germline. CDR3 region: CSVEGPGASRELFF. The CDR3 DNA reads TGCAGCGTTGAAGGACCGGGAGCGTCCCGGGAGCTGTTTTTT.

In this sample, this clonotype turned up once. The J gene is TRBJ2-1, the V gene TRBV20-1; 11 nucleotides agree with TRBD2. With 4 bases clipped from V and 0 bases from J, the junction kept 17 bases outside the gene matches. Germline-derived CDR1 and CDR2 are DFQATT and SNEGSKA (reference sequence). This CDR3 has 20 residues. CDR3 sequence (DNA): TGCAGTGCTATTTTCGTCGGGACTAGCGGTTCCTCGAGCTCCTACAATGAGCAGTTCTTC. As protein: CSAIFVGTSGSSSSYNEQFF.

This clonotype showed up just a few times. This CDR3 is CASSQGETDTQYF. The DNA for the CDR3 is TGTGCCAGCAGCCAGGGGGAAACAGATACGCAGTATTTT. V and J are TRBV3-1 and TRBJ2-3; the D gene could be TRBD1 or TRBD2 (5 bases each). From germline, CDR1 is LGHDT and CDR2 YNNKEL (reference sequence). CDR3 length equals 13 residues. The V end lost 3 bases, the J end lost 3 bases, and 7 bases lay between the germline ends.

The chain uses TRBV20-1 and TRBJ1-2; 7 bases agree with TRBD1. Losses at the gene ends were 6 bases for V and 2 bases for J; bases not matched to a gene: 9. This CDR3 has 14 residues. Germline CDR1 DFQATT, CDR2 SNEGSKA (reference sequence). The CDR3 DNA sequence: TGCAGTGCAGAAGCCGGGACAGTCAACTATGGCTACACCTTC. It codes for CSAEAGTVNYGYTF.

The chain carries TRBV4-1 and TRBJ1-2; no reliable D call. CDR1 is MGHRA, CDR2 YSYEKL, per germline. This CDR3 spans 17 amino acids. V gave up 0 bases and J gave up 0 bases, with 14 bases separating them. The DNA for the CDR3 is TGCGCCAGCAGCCAAGATCCCTTTCGGGGATCTAACTATGGCTACACCTTC. It encodes CASSQDPFRGSNYGYTF.

About this clonotype itself: One junction end does not reproduce the germline sequence, and a read error may be involved. V is TRBV6-1 and J is TRBJ1-6; D gene unclear. Germline CDR1 MNHNS, CDR2 SASEGT. The length of the CDR3 is 16 residues. For the CDR3, the DNA is TGTGCCAGCACTGAACTCGCGGGTTCCTATAATTCACCCCTCCACTTT. Translation gives CASTELAGSYNSPLHF.

The V and J genes are TRBV7-8 and TRBJ1-1; TRBD1 matches at 9 bases. The V gene end was trimmed by 4 bases and the J gene end by 5 bases; junction bases not matched to a gene: 5. Germline assignment: CDR1 SGHVS and CDR2 FQNEAQ. This CDR3 spans 14 amino acids. The CDR3 sequence is CASSSTGGRTEAFF. Written as DNA, the CDR3 is TGTGCCAGCAGCTCCACAGGGGGCAGGACTGAAGCTTTCTTT. The full variable domain, rest sourced from reference TRBV7-8 and TRBJ1-1, is GAGVSQSPRYKVAKRGQDVALRCDPISGHVSLFWYQQALGQGPEFLTYFQNEAQLDKSGLPSDRFFAERPEGSVSTLKIQRTQQEDSAVYLCASSSTGGRTEAFFGQGTRLTVV.

The chain employs TRBV6-5 and TRBJ2-2; tentatively, D is TRBD2 (6 bases). Germline V gene data show CDR1 as MNHEY and CDR2 as SVGAGI. This CDR3 region has 17 residues. V was shortened by 4 bases and J by 6 bases, with 21 bases between the two germline ends. CDR3 in amino acids: CASSSGLARAGAGELFF. In DNA form, the CDR3 reads TGTGCCAGCAGTTCGGGACTGGCCCGCGCCGGCGCCGGGGAGCTGTTTTTT.

This clonotype showed up just a few times. The CDR3 DNA sequence: TGTGCCAGCTCACGGGGATTCCAAGAGACCCAGTACTTC. It specifies CASSRGFQETQYF. The rearrangement uses TRBV18 and TRBJ2-5; D gene uncertain. The CDR3 runs 13 residues. V was pared by 4 bases and J by 1 base, with 7 bases between. Germline lookup yields CDR1 KGHSH and CDR2 LQKENI.

Here the CDR3 reads CASRVGETQYF. As DNA, the CDR3 is TGTGCCAGCAGGGTAGGGGAGACCCAGTACTTC. The chain recombines TRBV25-1 with TRBJ2-5; the D is unclear. Per the germline V gene, CDR1 is MGHDK and CDR2 is SYGVNS. V was clipped by 6 bases and J by 5 bases, with 7 bases between them. The CDR3 totals 11 residues. Complete variable domain (other parts from reference TRBV25-1 and TRBJ2-5): EADIYQTPRYLVIGTGKKITLECSQTMGHDKMYWYQQDPGMELHLIHYSYGVNSTEKGDLSSESTVSRIRTEHFPLTLESARPSHTSQYLCASRVGETQYFGPGTRLLVL.

This clonotype was detected once. V usage is TRBV29-1 and J usage is TRBJ2-7, with D perhaps matching TRBD1 (5 bases). V was pared by 4 bases and J by 3 bases, with 16 bases between. The CDR3 runs to 14 residues. Per the germline V gene, CDR1 is SQVTM and CDR2 is ANQGSEA. CDR3 sequence (DNA): TGCAGCGTTGGACGGACATCCAAATTCTACGAGCAGTACTTC. Translation: CSVGRTSKFYEQYF.

This rearrangement joins TRBV3-1 to TRBJ1-1; D may be TRBD1 (6 bases). This CDR3 contains 14 residues. Trimming took off 3 bases at V and 4 bases at J, with 12 bases between the two ends. Germline V lookup: CDR1 LGHDT, CDR2 YNNKEL (reference sequence). In DNA, the CDR3 is TGTGCCAGCAGCCAGGTACAGGGATCCACTGAAGCTTTCTTT. Protein product: CASSQVQGSTEAFF.

The chain employs TRBV6-1 and TRBJ2-1; D is ambiguous. Trimming cost V 6 bases and J 0 bases, with 6 bases left between them. The length of the CDR3 is 13 residues. CDR1 and CDR2 (germline): MNHNS, SASEGT. The CDR3 spells CASSPSSYNEQFF. DNA of the CDR3: TGTGCCAGCAGCCCCAGCTCCTACAATGAGCAGTTCTTC.

The table lists this clonotype with a few counts. This rearrangement joins TRBV9 to TRBJ1-2, with a tentative D call TRBD1 (5 bases). The V gene's germline CDR1 is SGDLS and CDR2 YYNGEE. V dropped 2 bases and J dropped 1 base, with 9 bases sitting between them. CDR3 length: 14 residues. CDR3 in amino acids: CASSVGGGNYGYTF. For the CDR3, the DNA is TGTGCCAGCAGCGTCGGGGGGGGTAACTATGGCTACACCTTC.

This clonotype appeared once. The genes are TRBV2 and TRBJ2-1, with D possibly being TRBD1 (7 bases). V was cut by 10 bases and J by 6 bases, with 16 bases left in between. The germline CDR1 and CDR2 sequences are SNHLY and FYNNEI. This CDR3 is built from 13 residues. The CDR3, as DNA: TGTGCCACCGCAGGGGGGCCGCGCAATGAGCAGTTCTTC. As protein: CATAGGPRNEQFF.

V usage is TRBV20-1 and J usage is TRBJ1-5; TRBD1 agrees at 9 bases. CDR1 is DFQATT and CDR2 is SNEGSKA in the germline V gene (reference sequence). V lost 6 bases to trimming and J lost 5 bases; unmatched junction nucleotides: 8. This CDR3 region has 14 residues. CDR3 coding DNA: TGCAGTGCCACACAGGGGGCGGGAGATCAGCCCCAGCATTTT. Its translation is CSATQGAGDQPQHF.

This clonotype was counted only a few times. V usage is TRBV20-1 and J usage is TRBJ2-7; D remains ambiguous. The CDR3 extends over 13 amino acids. From germline, CDR1 is DFQATT and CDR2 SNEGSKA (reference sequence). Trimming shortened V by 5 bases and J by 4 bases, and 15 bases separated the two germline ends. The CDR3 DNA reads TGCAGTGCTCGCCCGTTTCCCTCGTACGAGCAGTACTTC. This translates into CSARPFPSYEQYF.

V and J are TRBV6-2 or TRBV6-3 and TRBJ2-7; 7 nucleotides align to TRBD1. Germline V gene lookup returns CDR1 MNHEY and CDR2 SVGEGT. The trim removed 7 bases at V and 2 bases at J, leaving 8 bases unmatched. The CDR3 runs 14 residues. In DNA, the CDR3 is TGTGCCAGCACCCCCCCCGGGACAGCCTACGAGCAGTACTTC. Its translation: CASTPPGTAYEQYF.

V and J are TRBV18 and TRBJ1-6, with TRBD1 identical over 7 bases. CDR1 and CDR2 (germline): KGHSH, LQKENI. V dropped 3 bases and J dropped 8; count of bases not matched to a gene: 4. This CDR3 has 14 residues. CDR3 sequence: CASSPRDSDSPLHF. The CDR3 bases are TGTGCCAGCTCACCCCGGGACAGCGATTCACCCCTCCACTTT.

The rearrangement uses TRBV5-4 and TRBJ2-3; D gene ambiguous. The CDR3 is 14 amino acids. CDR1 and CDR2 from the germline V gene are SGHNT and YYREEE (reference sequence). Trimming shortened V by 6 bases and J by 2 bases, and 13 bases separated the two germline ends. The CDR3 DNA is TGTGCCAGCACCCCTGACCGATACACAGATACGCAGTATTTT. This gives the protein CASTPDRYTDTQYF.

This chain joins TRBV12-3 or TRBV12-4 and TRBJ2-7; 7 bases are shared with TRBD1. The V gene end was trimmed by 7 bases and the J gene end by 3 bases; junction bases not matched to a gene: 9. This CDR3 contains 14 residues. This CDR3 reads CASTLGQGVYEQYF. The CDR3 coding sequence is TGTGCCAGCACCCTGGGGCAGGGGGTCTACGAGCAGTACTTC.

The V call is TRBV2, the J call TRBJ2-7, with TRBD1 matching 9 bases. The V and J ends lost 5 bases and 4 bases, in that order; junction bases with no gene match: 3. The CDR3 is made up of 13 amino acids. The germline gives CDR1 SNHLY, CDR2 FYNNEI. CDR3 amino acids: CASSYGQGYEQYF. The CDR3 region has the DNA TGTGCCAGCAGTTACGGACAGGGGTACGAGCAGTACTTC. The full variable domain, its missing parts supplied by reference TRBV2 and TRBJ2-7, is EPEVTQTPSHQVTQMGQEVILRCVPISNHLYFYWYRQILGQKVEFLVSFYNNEISEKSEIFDDQFSVERPDGSNFTLKIRSTKLEDSAMYFCASSYGQGYEQYFGPGTRLTVT.

The gene calls are TRBV5-5 and TRBJ1-1; 7 bases match TRBD1. The CDR3 extends over 15 amino acids. The germline gives CDR1 SGHKS, CDR2 YYEKEE (reference sequence). The V gene end was trimmed by 3 bases and the J gene end by 5 bases; junction bases not matched to a gene: 10. In nucleotides, the CDR3 is TGTGCCAGCAGCTCACCAGCTACAGGGGTTACTGAAGCTTTCTTT. Its translation is CASSSPATGVTEAFF.

The rearrangement links TRBV6-1 to TRBJ2-3; possible D gene TRBD2, 7 bases. CDR3 length: 16 residues. V was cut by 4 bases and J by 0 bases, with 14 bases left in between. Germline assignment: CDR1 MNHNS and CDR2 SASEGT. The CDR3 region is CASSARGGHSTDTQYF. The CDR3 DNA is TGTGCCAGCAGTGCTAGGGGGGGCCATAGCACAGATACGCAGTATTTT.

J is TRBJ2-3 and V is TRBV24-1, with D possibly being TRBD1 (5 bases). This CDR3 comprises 16 residues. V lost 3 bases and J 4 bases, leaving 16 bases between the germline ends. Germline CDR1 is KGHDR and CDR2 is SFDVKD. The CDR3, as DNA: TGTGCCACCAGTGATCATACAGGTGGTCGCTCAGATACGCAGTATTTT. Translation: CATSDHTGGRSDTQYF.

The chain is built from TRBV21-1 and TRBJ1-4; the table names TRBD1, a call not compared with the DNA. TRBV21-1 corresponds to a pseudogene. The CDR3 consists of 16 residues. In DNA form, the CDR3 reads TGTGCCAGCAGCAAAGGTCACGTCGGGGGAGATGAAAAACTGTTTTTT. Translation gives CASSKGHVGGDEKLFF.

CDR3: CSARTSSKTQYF. DNA of the CDR3: TGCAGTGCTAGAACGTCCTCCAAGACCCAGTACTTC. The chain recombines TRBV20-1 with TRBJ2-5; no clear D. Germline-derived CDR1 and CDR2 are DFQATT and SNEGSKA (reference sequence). The CDR3 sequence is 12 residues long. Trimming cost V 2 bases and J 6 bases, with 10 bases left between them.

The chain has TRBV18 and TRBJ1-2, with 7 bases fitting TRBD1. The CDR3 totals 15 residues. Germline lookup yields CDR1 KGHSH and CDR2 LQKENI. V shed 6 bases and J 4 bases; nucleotides not matched to a gene: 11. The CDR3 DNA sequence: TGTGCCAGCTCTTCACCGGGACAGCCGGGCTATGGCTACACCTTC. This sequence encodes CASSSPGQPGYGYTF.